The sequence of this T cell receptor beta chain was determined in a study of CD8+ T cells in alopecia areata. Study-wide results and caveats: There were many expanded lesional clones persisting in scalp and blood during tofacitinib. Resident alphabeta T cells of normal skin are also sequenced in scalp samples.

Once RNA had been extracted, it was reverse transcribed into cDNA to act as the sequencing template. Libraries were prepared by immunoSEQ multiplex PCR; TCRdb keeps only in-frame clonotypes and omits some of them. The repertoire holds 130,000 or so clones, with roughly 55% as singletons. Indicated treatment: oral pan-JAK inhibitor, 5-10 mg twice daily. In alopecia areata patients, both lesional scalp punch biopsies and peripheral blood were collected. Remarks on this clone: Its antigen is unidentified.

The source material was CD4+ T cells sorted from blood, sampled at week 4, from a patient treated with tofacitinib. The sequence derives from a human donor with alopecia areata.

The CDR3 coding sequence is TGTGCCAGCAGCCCCTTAGTGAGGGAACCTGGGGCCAACGTCCTGACTTTC. Translated, it gives CASSPLVREPGANVLTF. The chain employs TRBV9 and TRBJ2-6, with D perhaps matching TRBD2 (5 bases). The CDR3 length is 17 residues. V shed 4 bases and J shed 2 bases, with 16 bases lying between them. Germline CDR1 and CDR2: SGDLS and YYNGEE.